The 29 T cell receptor beta chains in this list originate from one sample, sequenced in a study of a mutant IDH1 vaccine in newly diagnosed glioma. Time point specified: week 23, last vaccination. Doses comprised 300 ug of mutant IDH1 20-mer peptide each, plus topical imiquimod. Antigens for these TCRs are unknown. Sequenced by immunoSEQ multiplex PCR; TCRdb stores in-frame clones only, minus some. Among 60,000 or so clones listed, roughly 81% were seen once. The sequencing used PBMCs, collected from a glioma patient whose treatment included an IDH1 peptide vaccine. The receptors stem from a woman in her thirties or forties with glioma. Some clones in this sample may be carry-over from other donors' samples.

The V gene is TRBV6-1, the J gene TRBJ2-7; TRBD1 matches 8 bases. Germline CDR1 MNHNS, CDR2 SASEGT. The length of the CDR3 is 14 residues. J lost 3 bases, V lost 3 bases, and 4 bases had no gene match. The chain's CDR3 is CASSEDRVLYEQYF. In DNA, the CDR3 is TGTGCCAGCAGTGAGGACAGGGTCCTCTACGAGCAGTACTTC.

V usage is TRBV2 and J usage is TRBJ2-2; D may match TRBD1 or TRBD2 (5 bases each). CDR3 size: 14 residues. Germline lookup yields CDR1 SNHLY and CDR2 FYNNEI. Between the trimmed V and J ends, which lost 6 bases and 4 bases, there was a span of 12 bases. The CDR3 DNA sequence: TGTGCCAGCAGACTCGGGGCTACCACCGGGGAGCTGTTTTTT. Its translation: CASRLGATTGELFF. Full variable domain (missing parts from reference TRBV2 and TRBJ2-2): EPEVTQTPSHQVTQMGQEVILRCVPISNHLYFYWYRQILGQKVEFLVSFYNNEISEKSEIFDDQFSVERPDGSNFTLKIRSTKLEDSAMYFCASRLGATTGELFFGEGSRLTVL.

The CDR3 DNA follows: TGTGCCAGCAGGAAGGGATCCTACAATGAGCAGTTCTTC. Translated: CASRKGSYNEQFF. This rearrangement joins TRBV6-1 to TRBJ2-1; D remains ambiguous. The germline gives CDR1 MNHNS, CDR2 SASEGT. This CDR3 is 13 amino acids long. Trimming removed 6 bases at V and 1 base at J, with 7 bases between.

This clone was seen only a few times. The genes are TRBV5-1 and TRBJ1-5; a possible D gene is TRBD1 (6 bases). Germline values: CDR1 SGHRS, CDR2 YFSETQ. Trimming left V 3 bases short and J 5 bases short, with 12 bases between. This CDR3 has 14 residues. Here the CDR3 reads CASSSEGVDQPQHF. DNA for the CDR3: TGCGCCAGCAGCTCCGAGGGGGTCGATCAGCCCCAGCATTTT.

The J gene is TRBJ2-1, the V gene TRBV5-1; D perhaps matches TRBD1 (6 bases). The CDR3 has 14 residues. V was clipped by 5 bases and J by 4 bases, with 13 bases between them. Germline V CDR1 and CDR2: SGHRS, YFSETQ. This CDR3 is CASRKQGPYNEQFF. The CDR3 DNA reads as TGCGCCAGCAGGAAACAGGGCCCTTACAATGAGCAGTTCTTC.

This sequence joins TRBV12-5 and TRBJ2-7, with D unclear. V gave up 4 bases and J gave up 6 bases, with 13 bases separating them. The CDR3 is 13 amino acids. Germline lookup yields CDR1 LGHNT and CDR2 FRNRAP. The DNA of the CDR3 is TGTGCTAGTGGTTCTGGTACCTCCGCCGAGCAGTACTTC. It encodes CASGSGTSAEQYF. The whole variable domain, filled in from reference TRBV12-5 and TRBJ2-7, reads DARVTQTPRHKVTEMGQEVTMRCQPILGHNTVFWYRQTMMQGLELLAYFRNRAPLDDSGMPKDRFSAEMPDATLATLKIQPSEPRDSAVYFCASGSGTSAEQYFGPGTRLTVT.

V is TRBV9 and J is TRBJ2-7; D possibly uses TRBD1 or TRBD2 (5 bases each). The germline V and J ends were trimmed by 0 bases and 2 bases, with 12 bases remaining between them. Germline CDR1 and CDR2: SGDLS and YYNGEE. The CDR3 totals 15 residues. The DNA for the CDR3 is TGTGCCAGCAGCGTAGCCGGGACCTCACCCTACGAGCAGTACTTC. This codes for CASSVAGTSPYEQYF. Drawing the rest from reference TRBV9 and TRBJ2-7, the complete variable domain is DSGVTQTPKHLITATGQRVTLRCSPRSGDLSVYWYQQSLDQGLQFLIQYYNGEERAKGNILERFSAQQFPDLHSELNLSSLELGDSALYFCASSVAGTSPYEQYFGPGTRLTVT.

The CDR3: CSVEDLTATGSYEQYF. In nucleotides, the CDR3 is TGCAGCGTTGAAGACCTCACGGCAACGGGATCCTACGAGCAGTACTTC. The chain recombines TRBV29-1 with TRBJ2-7, with D possibly matching TRBD2 (5 bases). The CDR3 is 16 residues long. From germline, CDR1 is SQVTM and CDR2 ANQGSEA. V shed 0 bases and J shed 1 base, with 16 bases lying between them.

The count of this clone is one. The gene calls are TRBV29-1 and TRBJ1-2; D not resolved. Germline CDR1 SQVTM, CDR2 ANQGSEA. Deletions cut 3 bases from V and 1 base from J, with 12 bases between. The CDR3 spans 14 residues. CDR3 sequence (DNA): TGCAGCGTTGATCATGGAGGAGTTAACTATGGCTACACCTTC. This translates into CSVDHGGVNYGYTF.

The chain joins TRBV19 to TRBJ2-1; 8 positions match TRBD1. Germline trimming cut 5 bases from V and 6 bases from J; bases unmatched to any gene: 3. In germline, CDR1 is LNHDA, CDR2 SQIVND (reference sequence). This CDR3 is 13 amino acids long. CDR3: CASSDQGANEQFF. CDR3 nucleotide sequence: TGTGCCAGTAGTGATCAGGGGGCCAATGAGCAGTTCTTC.

The V call is TRBV7-2, the J call TRBJ2-7; TRBD2 agrees at 8 bases. Germline V gene lookup returns CDR1 SGHTA and CDR2 FQGNSA. The CDR3 extends over 15 amino acids. J was trimmed by 2 bases and V by 1 base; bases with no gene match: 4. CDR3 sequence: CASSLGSGVTYEQYF. The CDR3 nucleotides read TGTGCCAGCAGCTTAGGTAGCGGGGTTACCTACGAGCAGTACTTC. The complete variable domain, with remaining parts taken from reference TRBV7-2 and TRBJ2-7, reads GAGVSQSPSNKVTEKGKDVELRCDPISGHTALYWYRQSLGQGLEFLIYFQGNSAPDKSGLPSDRFSAERTGGSVSTLTIQRTQQEDSAVYLCASSLGSGVTYEQYFGPGTRLTVT.

The CDR3 region is CATSRDRSSWDEKLFF. For the CDR3, the DNA is TGTGCCACCAGCAGAGACAGGTCGAGTTGGGATGAAAAACTGTTTTTT. V and J are TRBV15 and TRBJ1-4, with D hard to call. Trimming cost V 0 bases and J 6 bases, with 14 bases left between them. Germline V lookup: CDR1 LNHNV, CDR2 YYDKDF (reference sequence). This CDR3 contains 16 residues.

This clone was observed a few times. The V call is TRBV6-1, the J call TRBJ2-5, with 11 bases aligning to TRBD2. The germline gives CDR1 MNHNS, CDR2 SASEGT. The CDR3 spans 15 residues. Losses at the gene ends were 3 bases for V and 7 bases for J; bases not matched to a gene: 7. The CDR3 is CASSDIAGGPGTQYF. DNA for the CDR3: TGTGCCAGCAGTGATATAGCGGGGGGGCCAGGGACCCAGTACTTC.

The chain is built from TRBV13 and TRBJ1-2; 9 bases are shared with TRBD1. This CDR3 spans 13 amino acids. CDR1 PRHDT and CDR2 FYEKMQ come from the germline V gene (reference sequence). The V and J ends lost 7 bases and 8 bases, in that order; junction bases with no gene match: 8. The CDR3 here is CASNKQGAGGYTF. In DNA, the CDR3 is TGTGCCAGCAACAAACAGGGGGCTGGAGGCTACACCTTC.

The table lists this clone with a few counts. The chain combines TRBV19 with TRBJ1-5; tentatively, D is TRBD1 (6 bases). Trimming stripped 3 bases from V and 4 bases from J, with 10 bases between. CDR3 length: 14 residues. Germline loops: CDR1 LNHDA, CDR2 SQIVND (reference sequence). CDR3 residues: CASSIRDTNQPQHF. The CDR3 bases are TGTGCCAGTAGTATCCGGGACACTAATCAGCCCCAGCATTTT. Using reference TRBV19 and TRBJ1-5 for the parts outside the CDR3, the full variable domain is DGGITQSPKYLFRKEGQNVTLSCEQNLNHDAMYWYRQDPGQGLRLIYYSQIVNDFQKGDIAEGYSVSREKKESFPLTVTSAQKNPTAFYLCASSIRDTNQPQHFGDGTRLSIL.

This clone was observed once. The gene calls are TRBV5-1 and TRBJ1-3; 7 bases are shared with TRBD1. In germline, CDR1 is SGHRS, CDR2 YFSETQ. Trimming cost V 0 bases and J 3 bases; bases outside gene matches: 3. The CDR3 covers 15 residues. The CDR3 protein is CASSLDNRGGNTIYF. CDR3 DNA sequence: TGCGCCAGCAGCTTGGATAACAGGGGTGGAAACACCATATATTTT.

This chain links TRBV2 with TRBJ1-6; D is ambiguous. Per the germline V gene, CDR1 is SNHLY and CDR2 is FYNNEI. With 6 bases removed from V and 13 bases from J, the gap between germline ends came to 10 bases. The CDR3 is made up of 11 amino acids. For the CDR3, the DNA is TGTGCCAGCAGGTCTATGTGGCCCCTCCACTTT. This encodes CASRSMWPLHF.

The chain carries TRBV11-2 and TRBJ1-1, with TRBD1 as a possible D gene (5 bases). Germline CDR1 is SGHAT and CDR2 is FQNNGV. With 5 bases removed from V and 6 bases from J, the gap between germline ends came to 16 bases. CDR3 size: 14 residues. CDR3 bases: TGTGCCAGCAGCCCCCATTGGGGGGGGGCTGAAGCTTTCTTT. It encodes CASSPHWGGAEAFF.

This clone turned up a few times. The rearrangement links TRBV19 to TRBJ1-1, with 8 bases aligning to TRBD1. This CDR3 has 13 residues. With V trimmed by 5 bases and J by 3 bases, 2 bases remained unmatched. Germline CDR1 LNHDA, CDR2 SQIVND (reference sequence). The CDR3 reads CASSGQGDTEAFF. In DNA, the CDR3 is TGTGCCAGTAGTGGACAGGGCGACACTGAAGCTTTCTTT.

The chain has TRBV19 and TRBJ1-6; 7 bases are shared with TRBD1. From germline, CDR1 is LNHDA and CDR2 SQIVND (reference sequence). Trimming removed 2 bases from V and 5 bases from J; junction bases left unmatched: 6. The CDR3 covers 16 residues. Written as DNA, the CDR3 is TGTGCCAGTAGTATAAATACCGGGACAGATAATTCACCCCTCCACTTT. Its translation is CASSINTGTDNSPLHF.

This clone was found a few times. An end of the junction does not agree with germline; a read error may underlie this. The rearrangement uses TRBV10-3 and TRBJ1-1; D remains ambiguous. Germline V gene sequence: CDR1 ENHRY, CDR2 SYGVKD. The CDR3 length is 14 residues. The CDR3 region is CASSYSPGQTEAFF. The CDR3 DNA sequence: TGTGCCAGCAGTTACAGTCCAGGCCAGACTGAAGCTTTCTTT.

V usage is TRBV19 and J usage is TRBJ1-5, with 8 bases that match TRBD1. Germline CDR1 reads LNHDA; CDR2 reads SQIVND (reference sequence). V lost 6 bases, J lost 10 bases, and 8 bases stayed unmatched. The CDR3 is 13 amino acids. The CDR3 sequence is CASRDRGSSPQHF. The CDR3 region has the DNA TGTGCCAGTAGAGACAGGGGAAGCAGCCCCCAGCATTTT.

This clone was seen only a few times. This chain uses TRBV14 with TRBJ2-1; TRBD2 matches 13 bases. Unmatched junction bases numbered 8, after V lost 0 bases and J lost 0 bases. This CDR3 contains 20 residues. Germline V gene data show CDR1 as SGHDN and CDR2 as FVKESK. CDR3 in amino acids: CASSQDATSGGGSSYNEQFF. CDR3 in DNA: TGTGCCAGCAGCCAAGATGCAACTAGCGGGGGGGGGAGCTCCTACAATGAGCAGTTCTTC.

The CDR3 DNA reads TGCGCCAGCAGGTCGGTCACAGGGTCCTTACCCTATGGCTACACCTTC. It encodes CASRSVTGSLPYGYTF. This chain links TRBV5-1 with TRBJ1-2, with D perhaps TRBD1 (6 bases). This CDR3 spans 16 amino acids. The germline V gene has CDR1 SGHRS and CDR2 YFSETQ. V was clipped by 5 bases and J by 4 bases, with 21 bases between them.

The rearrangement uses TRBV11-2 and TRBJ1-2, with 7 positions matching TRBD1. The CDR3 has 14 residues. CDR1 is SGHAT and CDR2 is FQNNGV in the germline V gene. Trimming at V came to 4 bases and at J to 6 bases, leaving 8 bases not matched to a gene. The CDR3, as DNA: TGTGCCAGCAGCTCAGGGACAGCGCGGGATGGCTACACCTTC. This encodes CASSSGTARDGYTF. The whole variable domain, filled in from reference TRBV11-2 and TRBJ1-2, reads EAGVAQSPRYKIIEKRQSVAFWCNPISGHATLYWYQQILGQGPKLLIQFQNNGVVDDSQLPKDRFSAERLKGVDSTLKIQPAKLEDSAVYLCASSSGTARDGYTFGSGTRLTVV.

The rearrangement links TRBV4-1 to TRBJ1-2; no firm D call. The CDR3 is 14 residues long. Germline V gene data show CDR1 as MGHRA and CDR2 as YSYEKL. The V gene lost 1 base and the J gene lost 7 bases, with 13 bases spanning the gap. The CDR3 spells CASSQGGGAFGYTF. The CDR3 DNA follows: TGCGCCAGCAGCCAAGGAGGCGGAGCCTTTGGCTACACCTTC.

The chain carries TRBV29-1 and TRBJ2-7, with D hard to call. CDR1 SQVTM and CDR2 ANQGSEA come from the germline V gene. This CDR3 contains 12 residues. CDR3 in DNA: TGCTCCTCCTCGAGTGGCTCCTACGAGCAGTACTTC. This gives the protein CSSSSGSYEQYF.

This clone was seen once. The genes are TRBV5-6 and TRBJ1-2; 9 bases fit TRBD1. V trimming: 3 bases; J trimming: 4 bases; junction bases outside the gene matches: 16. The CDR3 consists of 18 residues. Germline assignment: CDR1 SGHDT and CDR2 YYEEEE. The CDR3 loop is CASSWSTGGAAYGYGYTF. The CDR3 DNA is TGTGCCAGCAGCTGGTCGACAGGGGGGGCCGCCTATGGCTATGGCTACACCTTC.

The chain has TRBV27 and TRBJ2-1; D may be TRBD2 (7 bases). The CDR3 covers 16 residues. CDR1 is MNHEY and CDR2 is SMNVEV in the germline V gene (reference sequence). The germline V and J ends were trimmed by 6 bases and 10 bases, with 25 bases remaining between them. CDR3 in DNA: TGTGCCAGCAGCACCAACCGCAGGGGAGGGGGATACGAGCAGTTCTTC. It translates to CASSTNRRGGGYEQFF.